One sample yielded the 16 T cell receptor beta chains listed below, sequenced in a study of human T cells and chemical hapten exposure (dated by TCRdb to the early 2020s). Library preparation employed RACE. The run used a NextSeq 500. In-frame beta chains were kept once TCRdb had trimmed the public reads at Q25 with fastp and called clones with MiXCR. Under each unique CDR3 protein, matching rows form one entry showing the most common genes and DNA. The sample table holds a few hundred thousand distinct CDR3 sequences, of which around 5% were seen once. The top ten clones comprise approximately 2.1% of the sample. What the time point label conveys for this sample: patch test 1, 2 weeks after DPC sensitization. The sample's treatment or condition label is to be understood as: therapeutic diphenylcyclopropenone sensitization with weekly scalp DPC. The source material was whole blood, sampled in connection with sensitization to the hapten diphenylcyclopropenone (DPC). The receptor source for this set is a woman aged 50 to 65 with alopecia areata. Some clones in this sample may be carry-over from other donors' samples.

This clonotype occurred many times. V is TRBV13 and J is TRBJ2-7; possible D gene TRBD1, 5 bases. The CDR3 length is 14 residues. Germline V gene sequence: CDR1 PRHDT, CDR2 FYEKMQ (reference sequence). Trimming removed 2 bases at V and 7 bases at J, with 15 bases between. The DNA of the CDR3 is TGTGCCAGCAGCTTAACAGGACCCCCCGTAGAGCAGTACTTC. This encodes CASSLTGPPVEQYF.

Many counts were recorded for this clonotype. The CDR3: CASSHPVGWGNTGELFF. In DNA, the CDR3 is TGTGCCAGCAGCCACCCCGTAGGGTGGGGAAACACCGGGGAGCTGTTTTTT. This chain links TRBV7-9 with TRBJ2-2, with D unclear. Between the trimmed V and J ends, which lost 5 bases and 2 bases, there was a span of 18 bases. The germline CDR1 and CDR2 sequences are SEHNR and FQNEAQ (reference sequence). This CDR3 is built from 17 residues.

Many counts were recorded for this clonotype. The chain links TRBV12-3 or TRBV12-4 to TRBJ2-3; D might be TRBD2 (6 bases). The germline V and J ends were trimmed by 7 bases and 2 bases, with 13 bases remaining between them. This CDR3 has 14 residues. In nucleotides, the CDR3 is TGTGCCAGCAACGCGGGGCGAAACACAGATACGCAGTATTTT. It yields the protein CASNAGRNTDTQYF.

This clonotype has a count of ten or more. This sequence joins TRBV3-1 and TRBJ1-3, with unresolved D. The CDR3 runs to 16 residues. The V end was cut by 1 base, the J end by 0 bases, with 10 bases between. CDR1 is LGHDT and CDR2 is YNNKEL in the germline V gene (reference sequence). CDR3 nucleotide sequence: TGTGCCAGCAGCCAAGTCCACATCCTCTCTGGAAACACCATATATTTT. The encoded protein is CASSQVHILSGNTIYF.

V usage is TRBV18 and J usage is TRBJ2-7, with 7 bases matching TRBD1. Germline CDR1 KGHSH, CDR2 LQKENI. CDR3 length: 14 amino acids. The trim removed 4 bases at V and 3 bases at J, leaving 6 bases unmatched. The CDR3 here is CASSQGQLLYEQYF. For the CDR3, the DNA is TGTGCCAGCTCACAGGGACAGCTCCTCTACGAGCAGTACTTC.

This clonotype was counted ten times or more. V usage is TRBV6-1 and J usage is TRBJ1-5, with TRBD1 identical over 9 bases. The CDR3 has 15 amino acids. CDR1 and CDR2 (germline): MNHNS, SASEGT. V shed 5 bases, J shed 6 bases, and the junction held 8 bases outside the gene matches. Here the CDR3 reads CASSIWDREGQPQHF. The CDR3, as DNA: TGTGCCAGCAGTATCTGGGACAGGGAAGGTCAGCCCCAGCATTTT.

This rearrangement joins TRBV5-1 to TRBJ1-1, with TRBD1 identical over 7 bases. In germline, CDR1 is SGHRS, CDR2 YFSETQ. After removal of 1 base from V and 6 bases from J, the junction contained 3 bases not matched to a gene. The CDR3 runs 13 residues. DNA of the CDR3: TGCGCCAGCAGCTTGCGCGACAGGGCTGAAGCTTTCTTT. The encoded protein is CASSLRDRAEAFF.

This clonotype was recorded at least ten times. V usage is TRBV20-1 and J usage is TRBJ2-1; perhaps TRBD2 as D (5 bases). CDR3 length: 15 amino acids. CDR1 is DFQATT, CDR2 SNEGSKA, per germline (reference sequence). The V end lost 2 bases, the J end lost 2 bases, and 13 bases lay between the germline ends. The chain's CDR3 is CSARPQAEAYNEQFF. Here the CDR3 DNA reads TGCAGTGCTAGACCCCAAGCGGAAGCCTACAATGAGCAGTTCTTC.

This clonotype was seen at least ten times. The chain combines TRBV7-8 with TRBJ2-1; 10 nucleotides agree with TRBD2. This CDR3 region has 15 residues. The germline V gene encodes CDR1 SGHVS and CDR2 FQNEAQ. Germline trimming cut 4 bases from V and 5 bases from J; bases unmatched to any gene: 5. CDR3 sequence (DNA): TGTGCCAGCAGCTACCGACTAGCGGGTAACAATGAGCAGTTCTTC. Translating it yields CASSYRLAGNNEQFF.

This clonotype occurred many times. The chain has TRBV4-3 and TRBJ1-2; D is unclear. The germline V gene has CDR1 LGHNA and CDR2 YSLEER. This CDR3 has 16 residues. V lost 4 bases, J lost 4 bases, and 19 bases lay in between. CDR3: CASSPAWQDPSYGYTF. In DNA, the CDR3 is TGCGCCAGCAGCCCAGCATGGCAGGATCCTTCCTATGGCTACACCTTC.

The chain's CDR3 is CASSQELAGGMLGDTQYF. As DNA, the CDR3 is TGTGCCAGCAGCCAAGAACTAGCGGGAGGGATGTTAGGGGATACGCAGTATTTT. The chain employs TRBV4-2 and TRBJ2-3, with 13 positions matching TRBD2. Germline trimming cut 0 bases from V and 6 bases from J; bases unmatched to any gene: 9. The CDR3 totals 18 residues. Germline V CDR1 and CDR2: LGHNA, YNFKEQ.

The chain recombines TRBV20-1 with TRBJ1-5, with 7 bases lining up with TRBD1. V lost 4 bases, J lost 4 bases, and 4 bases stayed unmatched. Germline lookup yields CDR1 DFQATT and CDR2 SNEGSKA (reference sequence). The CDR3 is 13 amino acids. The CDR3 reads CSANRDRNQPQHF. The CDR3 DNA is TGCAGTGCTAACCGGGACAGAAATCAGCCCCAGCATTTT.

This clonotype was observed a handful of times. The V gene is TRBV12-3 or TRBV12-4, the J gene TRBJ1-2; 8 nucleotides line up with TRBD1. V lost 5 bases to trimming and J lost 8 bases; unmatched junction nucleotides: 7. CDR3 size: 13 residues. The CDR3 DNA is TGTGCCAGCAGTACAGCAGGGGGCAGCGGCTACACCTTC. It yields the protein CASSTAGGSGYTF.

This chain joins TRBV5-1 and TRBJ2-1, with a tentative D call TRBD1 (5 bases). Germline CDR1 reads SGHRS; CDR2 reads YFSETQ. The V and J ends lost 1 base and 8 bases respectively, with 13 bases between them. This CDR3 has 14 amino acids. CDR3 amino acids: CASSLSRVTDEQFF. CDR3 bases: TGCGCCAGCAGCTTGTCCAGGGTAACGGATGAGCAGTTCTTC.

This clonotype was counted a few times. The genes are TRBV29-1 and TRBJ2-3; D is undetermined. The CDR3 runs 12 residues. CDR1 and CDR2 (germline): SQVTM, ANQGSEA. Trimming stripped 6 bases from V and 1 base from J, with 8 bases between. CDR3 protein: CSVLIRTDTQYF. CDR3 sequence (DNA): TGCAGCGTCCTCATACGCACAGATACGCAGTATTTT.

This clonotype was counted many times. The chain links TRBV7-6 to TRBJ2-7; the match to TRBD2 covers 9 bases. In germline, CDR1 is SGHVS, CDR2 FNYEAQ. J gave up 2 bases and V 5 bases, and 7 bases lay outside the gene matches. The CDR3 sequence is 15 residues long. The CDR3 spells CASSPSGTSPYEQYF. The CDR3 DNA reads as TGTGCCAGCAGCCCCTCCGGGACTAGCCCCTACGAGCAGTACTTC.